Sequencing of this T cell receptor beta chain was carried out in a study of T-cell memory formation after mild COVID-19. This clonotype showed up just a few times. In germline, CDR1 is SGHVS, CDR2 FNYEAQ. The germline V and J ends were trimmed by 5 bases and 1 base, with 11 bases remaining between them. The CDR3 runs 14 residues. 5'RACE primed at constant segments yielded TCR alpha and TCR beta cDNA libraries bearing sample barcodes and UMIs. Using its own MiXCR run on the 5' RACE reads, TCRdb lists one record per CDR3 protein. The sample includes around 300,000 distinct CDR3 sequences, about an eighth of them seen just once.

The rearrangement links TRBV7-6 to TRBJ1-1; D is possibly TRBD1 (5 bases). Sequencing input: PBMCs or a T cell subset sorted from them (not recorded which). The sequence came from a man aged 18 to 30 who had mild COVID-19 (a few samples of this study predate the infection). Cell type and time point are not known. CDR3 sequence (DNA): TGTGCCAGCAGCGCGGGACTCAGGAACACTGAAGCTTTCTTT. It translates to CASSAGLRNTEAFF.